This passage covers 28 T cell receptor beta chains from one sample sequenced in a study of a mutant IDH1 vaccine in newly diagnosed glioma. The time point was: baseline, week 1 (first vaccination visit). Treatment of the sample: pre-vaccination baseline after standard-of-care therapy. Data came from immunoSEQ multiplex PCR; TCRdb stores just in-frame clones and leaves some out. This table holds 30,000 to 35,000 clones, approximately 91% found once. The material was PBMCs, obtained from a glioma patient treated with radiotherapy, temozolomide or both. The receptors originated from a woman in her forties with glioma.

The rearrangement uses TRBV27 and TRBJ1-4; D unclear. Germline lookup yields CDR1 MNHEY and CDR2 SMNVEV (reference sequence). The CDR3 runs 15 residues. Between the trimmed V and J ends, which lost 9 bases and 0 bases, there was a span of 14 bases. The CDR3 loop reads CASRLAGSTNEKLFF. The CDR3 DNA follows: TGTGCCAGTCGCCTCGCTGGGTCAACTAATGAAAAACTGTTTTTT.

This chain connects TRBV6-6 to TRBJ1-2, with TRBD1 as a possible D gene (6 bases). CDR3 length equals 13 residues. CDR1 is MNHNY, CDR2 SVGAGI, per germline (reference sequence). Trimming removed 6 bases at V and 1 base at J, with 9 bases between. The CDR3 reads CASRKDSNYGYTF. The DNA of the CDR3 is TGTGCCAGCAGAAAGGACAGTAACTATGGCTACACCTTC.

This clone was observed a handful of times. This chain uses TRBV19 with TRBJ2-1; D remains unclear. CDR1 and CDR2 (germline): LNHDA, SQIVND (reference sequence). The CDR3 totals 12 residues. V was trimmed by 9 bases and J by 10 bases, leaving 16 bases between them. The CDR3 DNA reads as TGTGCCAGCTCTCCTCGAAAGGCAGAGCAGTTCTTC. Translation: CASSPRKAEQFF. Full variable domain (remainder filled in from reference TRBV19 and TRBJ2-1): DGGITQSPKYLFRKEGQNVTLSCEQNLNHDAMYWYRQDPGQGLRLIYYSQIVNDFQKGDIAEGYSVSREKKESFPLTVTSAQKNPTAFYLCASSPRKAEQFFGPGTRLTVL.

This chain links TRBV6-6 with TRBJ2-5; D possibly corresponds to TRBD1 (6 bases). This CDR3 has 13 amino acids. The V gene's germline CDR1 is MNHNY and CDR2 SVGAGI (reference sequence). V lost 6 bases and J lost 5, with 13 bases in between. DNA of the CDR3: TGTGCCAGCAGACCGGGACATAGTGAGACCCAGTACTTC. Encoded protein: CASRPGHSETQYF.

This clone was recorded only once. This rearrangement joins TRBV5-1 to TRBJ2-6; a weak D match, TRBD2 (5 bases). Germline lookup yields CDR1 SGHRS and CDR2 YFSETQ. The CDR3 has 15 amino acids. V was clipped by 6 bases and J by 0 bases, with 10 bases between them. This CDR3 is CASTDGVSGANVLTF. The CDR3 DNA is TGCGCCAGCACCGACGGGGTCTCTGGGGCCAACGTCCTGACTTTC.

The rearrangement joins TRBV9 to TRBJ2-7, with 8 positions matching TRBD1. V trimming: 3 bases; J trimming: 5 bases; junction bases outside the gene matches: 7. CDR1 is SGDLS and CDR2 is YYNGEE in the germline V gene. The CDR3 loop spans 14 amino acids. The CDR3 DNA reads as TGTGCCAGCAGCGGGCAGGGGGCGGTAAACGAGCAGTACTTC. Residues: CASSGQGAVNEQYF. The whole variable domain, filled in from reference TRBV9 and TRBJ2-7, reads DSGVTQTPKHLITATGQRVTLRCSPRSGDLSVYWYQQSLDQGLQFLIQYYNGEERAKGNILERFSAQQFPDLHSELNLSSLELGDSALYFCASSGQGAVNEQYFGPGTRLTVT.

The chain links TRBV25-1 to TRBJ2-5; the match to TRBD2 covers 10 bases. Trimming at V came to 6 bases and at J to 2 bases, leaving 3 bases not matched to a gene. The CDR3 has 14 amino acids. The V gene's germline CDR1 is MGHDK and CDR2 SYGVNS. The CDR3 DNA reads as TGTGCCAGCAGAACAGCGGGAGGGCAAGAGACCCAGTACTTC. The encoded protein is CASRTAGGQETQYF.

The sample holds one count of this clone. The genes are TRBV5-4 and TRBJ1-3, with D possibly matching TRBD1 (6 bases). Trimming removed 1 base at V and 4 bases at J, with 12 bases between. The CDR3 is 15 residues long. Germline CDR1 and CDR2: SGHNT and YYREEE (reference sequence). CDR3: CASSLRQENGNTIYF. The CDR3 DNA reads TGTGCCAGCAGCTTGCGACAGGAAAACGGAAACACCATATATTTT. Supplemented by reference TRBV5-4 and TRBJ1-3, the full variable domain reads ETGVTQSPTHLIKTRGQQVTLRCSSQSGHNTVSWYQQALGQGPQFIFQYYREEENGRGNFPPRFSGLQFPNYSSELNVNALELDDSALYLCASSLRQENGNTIYFGEGSWLTVV.

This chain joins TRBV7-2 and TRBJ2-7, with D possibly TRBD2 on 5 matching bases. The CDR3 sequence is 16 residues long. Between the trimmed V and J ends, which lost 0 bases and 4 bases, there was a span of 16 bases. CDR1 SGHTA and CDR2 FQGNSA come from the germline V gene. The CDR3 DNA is TGTGCCAGCAGCTTAGCTGCGGCTAGCAAAACTTACGAGCAGTACTTC. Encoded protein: CASSLAAASKTYEQYF.

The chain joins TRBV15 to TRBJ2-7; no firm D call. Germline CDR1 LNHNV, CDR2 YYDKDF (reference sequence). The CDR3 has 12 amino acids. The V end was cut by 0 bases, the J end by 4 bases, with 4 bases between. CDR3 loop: CATSRDLYEQYF. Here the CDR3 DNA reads TGTGCCACCAGCAGAGACTTGTACGAGCAGTACTTC. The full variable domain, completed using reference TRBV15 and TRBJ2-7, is DAMVIQNPRYQVTQFGKPVTLSCSQTLNHNVMYWYQQKSSQAPKLLFHYYDKDFNNEADTPDNFQSRRPNTSFCFLDIRSPGLGDTAMYLCATSRDLYEQYFGPGTRLTVT.

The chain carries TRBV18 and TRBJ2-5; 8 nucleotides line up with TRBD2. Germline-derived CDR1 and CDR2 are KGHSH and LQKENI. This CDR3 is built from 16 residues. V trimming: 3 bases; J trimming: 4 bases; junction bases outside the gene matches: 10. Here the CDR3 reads CASSPPGERERETQYF. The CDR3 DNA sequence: TGTGCCAGCTCACCCCCGGGGGAGCGGGAGAGAGAGACCCAGTACTTC. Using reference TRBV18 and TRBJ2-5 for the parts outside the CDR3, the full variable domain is NAGVMQNPRHLVRRRGQEARLRCSPMKGHSHVYWYRQLPEEGLKFMVYLQKENIIDESGMPKERFSAEFPKEGPSILRIQQVVRGDSAAYFCASSPPGERERETQYFGPGTRLLVL.

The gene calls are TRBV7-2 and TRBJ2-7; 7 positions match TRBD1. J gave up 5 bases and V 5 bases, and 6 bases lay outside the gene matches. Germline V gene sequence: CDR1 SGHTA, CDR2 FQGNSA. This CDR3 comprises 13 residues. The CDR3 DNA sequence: TGTGCCAGCAGCCGATTAGACAGGGACGAGCAGTACTTC. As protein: CASSRLDRDEQYF.

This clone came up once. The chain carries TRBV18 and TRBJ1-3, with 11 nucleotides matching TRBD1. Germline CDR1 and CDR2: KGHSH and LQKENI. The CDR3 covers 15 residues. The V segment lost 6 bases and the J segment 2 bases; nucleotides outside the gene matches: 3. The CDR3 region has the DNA TGTGCCAGCTCTACGGGACAGGGGGCTGGAAACACCATATATTTT. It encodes CASSTGQGAGNTIYF.

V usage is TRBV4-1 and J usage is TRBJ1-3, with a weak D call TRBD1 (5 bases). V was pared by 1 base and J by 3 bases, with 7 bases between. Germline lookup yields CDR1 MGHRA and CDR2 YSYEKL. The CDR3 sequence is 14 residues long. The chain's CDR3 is CASSQGGRGNTIYF. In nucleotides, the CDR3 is TGCGCCAGCAGCCAAGGGGGCCGTGGAAACACCATATATTTT.

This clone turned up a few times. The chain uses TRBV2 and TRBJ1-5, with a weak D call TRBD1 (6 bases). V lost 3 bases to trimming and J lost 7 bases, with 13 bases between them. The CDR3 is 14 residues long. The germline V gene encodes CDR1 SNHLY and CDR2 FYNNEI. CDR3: CASSDQGRRQPQHF. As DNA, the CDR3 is TGTGCCAGCAGTGATCAGGGGAGAAGGCAGCCCCAGCATTTT. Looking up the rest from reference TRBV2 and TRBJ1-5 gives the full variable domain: EPEVTQTPSHQVTQMGQEVILRCVPISNHLYFYWYRQILGQKVEFLVSFYNNEISEKSEIFDDQFSVERPDGSNFTLKIRSTKLEDSAMYFCASSDQGRRQPQHFGDGTRLSIL.

CDR3 bases: TGTGCCAGCAGCCCCTCGGAGACTAGGGACGAGCAGTACTTC. As protein: CASSPSETRDEQYF. The V and J genes are TRBV7-8 and TRBJ2-7; D is possibly TRBD2 (6 bases). The CDR3 consists of 14 residues. Germline V gene data show CDR1 as SGHVS and CDR2 as FQNEAQ. V lost 5 bases and J lost 5, with 16 bases in between.

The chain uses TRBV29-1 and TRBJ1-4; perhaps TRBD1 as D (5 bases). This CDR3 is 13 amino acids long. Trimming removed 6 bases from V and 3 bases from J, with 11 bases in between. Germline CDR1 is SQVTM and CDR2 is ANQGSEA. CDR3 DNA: TGCAGCGTGTTCCAGGGAGCTAATGAAAAACTGTTTTTT. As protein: CSVFQGANEKLFF.

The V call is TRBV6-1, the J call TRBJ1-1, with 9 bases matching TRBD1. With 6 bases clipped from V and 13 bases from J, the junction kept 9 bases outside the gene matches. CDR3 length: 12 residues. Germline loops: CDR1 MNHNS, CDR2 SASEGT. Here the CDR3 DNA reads TGTGCCAGCAGGCCCACAGGGGGCGATTATTTCTTT. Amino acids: CASRPTGGDYFF.

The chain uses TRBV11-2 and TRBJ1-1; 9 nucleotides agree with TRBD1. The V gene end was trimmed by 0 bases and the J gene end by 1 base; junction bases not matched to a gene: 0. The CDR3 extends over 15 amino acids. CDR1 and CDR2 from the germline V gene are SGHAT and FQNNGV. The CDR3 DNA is TGTGCCAGCAGCTTAGAGACAGGGGGGAACACTGAAGCTTTCTTT. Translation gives CASSLETGGNTEAFF.

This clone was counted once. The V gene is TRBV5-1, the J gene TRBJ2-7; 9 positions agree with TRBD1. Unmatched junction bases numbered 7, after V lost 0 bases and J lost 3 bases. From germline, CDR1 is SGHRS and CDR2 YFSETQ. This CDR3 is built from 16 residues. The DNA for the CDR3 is TGCGCCAGCAGCTTGGGACGAGACAGGGGGGACTACGAGCAGTACTTC. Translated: CASSLGRDRGDYEQYF.

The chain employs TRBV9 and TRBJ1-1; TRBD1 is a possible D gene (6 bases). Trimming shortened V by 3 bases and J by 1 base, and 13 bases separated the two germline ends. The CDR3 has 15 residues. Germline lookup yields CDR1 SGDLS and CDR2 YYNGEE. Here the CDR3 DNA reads TGTGCCAGCAGCGGGGGGCCCCACTGGAACACTGAAGCTTTCTTT. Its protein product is CASSGGPHWNTEAFF.

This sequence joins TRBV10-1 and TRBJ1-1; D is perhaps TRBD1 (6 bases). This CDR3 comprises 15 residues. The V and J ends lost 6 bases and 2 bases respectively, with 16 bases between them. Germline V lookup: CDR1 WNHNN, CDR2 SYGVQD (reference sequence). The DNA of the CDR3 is TGCGCCAGCAGCATGGGGGCCGGTAGAAACACTGAAGCTTTCTTT. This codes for CASSMGAGRNTEAFF.

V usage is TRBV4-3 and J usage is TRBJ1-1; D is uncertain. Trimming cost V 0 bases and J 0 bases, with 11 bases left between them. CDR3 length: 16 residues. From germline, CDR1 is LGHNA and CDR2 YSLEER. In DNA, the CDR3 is TGCGCCAGCAGCCAAGATTGGTCCGAGTTGAACACTGAAGCTTTCTTT. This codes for CASSQDWSELNTEAFF.

The DNA for the CDR3 is TGTGCCAGCAAGTTCACTAGCGGGGGGTACAATGAGCAGTTCTTC. Translated, it gives CASKFTSGGYNEQFF. The chain joins TRBV2 to TRBJ2-1; TRBD2 matches 12 bases. The CDR3 loop spans 15 amino acids. J gave up 4 bases and V 7 bases, and 5 bases lay outside the gene matches. CDR1 and CDR2 (germline): SNHLY, FYNNEI.

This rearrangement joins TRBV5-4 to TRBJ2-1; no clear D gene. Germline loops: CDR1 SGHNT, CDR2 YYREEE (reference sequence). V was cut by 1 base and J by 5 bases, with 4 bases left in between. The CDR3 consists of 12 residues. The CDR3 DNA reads TGTGCCAGCAGCTTGTTTAACAATGAGCAGTTCTTC. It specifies CASSLFNNEQFF. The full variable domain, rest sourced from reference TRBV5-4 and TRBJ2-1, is ETGVTQSPTHLIKTRGQQVTLRCSSQSGHNTVSWYQQALGQGPQFIFQYYREEENGRGNFPPRFSGLQFPNYSSELNVNALELDDSALYLCASSLFNNEQFFGPGTRLTVL.

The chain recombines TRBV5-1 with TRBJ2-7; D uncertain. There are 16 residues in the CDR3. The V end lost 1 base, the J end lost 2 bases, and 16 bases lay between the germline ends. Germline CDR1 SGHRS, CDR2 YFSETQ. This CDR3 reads CASSLRVRETPYEQYF. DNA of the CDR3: TGCGCCAGCAGCTTGAGAGTGAGAGAAACCCCCTACGAGCAGTACTTC. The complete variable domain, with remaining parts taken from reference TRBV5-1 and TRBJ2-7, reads KAGVTQTPRYLIKTRGQQVTLSCSPISGHRSVSWYQQTPGQGLQFLFEYFSETQRNKGNFPGRFSGRQFSNSRSEMNVSTLELGDSALYLCASSLRVRETPYEQYFGPGTRLTVT.

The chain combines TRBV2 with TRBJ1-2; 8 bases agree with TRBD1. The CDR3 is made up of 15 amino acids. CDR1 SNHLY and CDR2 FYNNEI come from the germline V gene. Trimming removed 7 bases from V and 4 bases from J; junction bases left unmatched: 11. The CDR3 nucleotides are TGTGCCAGCACCGGAGGGGCAGGGGGCGGCTATGGCTACACCTTC. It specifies CASTGGAGGGYGYTF.

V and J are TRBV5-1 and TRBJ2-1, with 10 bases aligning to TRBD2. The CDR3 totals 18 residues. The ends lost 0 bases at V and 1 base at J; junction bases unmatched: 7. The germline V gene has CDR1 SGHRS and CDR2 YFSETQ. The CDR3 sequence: CASSLVPSGRESYNEQFF. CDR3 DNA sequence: TGCGCCAGCAGCTTGGTTCCTAGCGGGAGAGAATCCTACAATGAGCAGTTCTTC.